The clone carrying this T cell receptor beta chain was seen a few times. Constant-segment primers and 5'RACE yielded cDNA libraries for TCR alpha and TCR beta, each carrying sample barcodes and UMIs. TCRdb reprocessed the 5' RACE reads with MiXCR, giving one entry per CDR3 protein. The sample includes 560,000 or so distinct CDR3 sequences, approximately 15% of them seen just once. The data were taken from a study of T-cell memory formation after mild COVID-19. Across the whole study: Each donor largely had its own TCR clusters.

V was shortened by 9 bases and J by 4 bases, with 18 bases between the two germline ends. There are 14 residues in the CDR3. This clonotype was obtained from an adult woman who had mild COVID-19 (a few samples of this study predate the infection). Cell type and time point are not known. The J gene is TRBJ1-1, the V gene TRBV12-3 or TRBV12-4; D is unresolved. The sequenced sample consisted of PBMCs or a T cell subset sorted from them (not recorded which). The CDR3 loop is CASARKTGSTEAFF. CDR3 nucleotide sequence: TGTGCCAGTGCGCGGAAGACTGGGTCCACTGAAGCTTTCTTT.